This T cell receptor beta chain originates from a study of monozygotic twins with inflammatory bowel disease. The CDR3 has 15 amino acids. Germline CDR1 and CDR2: MNHEY and SMNVEV (reference sequence). As to this clonotype: Its target is not known.

TCRdb reprocessed the 5' RACE reads, keeping one entry per CDR3 protein, no DNA. The sample totals roughly 100,000 distinct CDR3 sequences. Study-wide points: Inverse Simpson values showed less TCRbeta diversity in IBD patients than in their healthy co-twins. Concordant and discordant twins showed no difference in repertoire similarity, possibly from limited power.

The sequence derives from a human donor with ulcerative colitis or Crohn's disease, or a healthy co-twin of an affected twin (not recorded which). Sequencing was performed on blood. This chain joins TRBV27 and TRBJ1-6; the TCRdb D gene call, TRBD1, has no DNA to confirm it. The CDR3 sequence: CASSVAGSRNSPLHF.